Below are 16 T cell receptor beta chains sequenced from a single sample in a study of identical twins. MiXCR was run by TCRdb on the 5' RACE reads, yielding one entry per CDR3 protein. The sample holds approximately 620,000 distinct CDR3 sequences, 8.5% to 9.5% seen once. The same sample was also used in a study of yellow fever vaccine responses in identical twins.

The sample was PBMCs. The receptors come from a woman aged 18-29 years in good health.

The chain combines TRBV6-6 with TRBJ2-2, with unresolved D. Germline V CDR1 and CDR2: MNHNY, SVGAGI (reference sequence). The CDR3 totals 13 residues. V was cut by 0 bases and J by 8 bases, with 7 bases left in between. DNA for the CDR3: TGTGCCAGCAGTTACTCCTCCTGGGGGGAGCTGTTTTTT. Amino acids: CASSYSSWGELFF.

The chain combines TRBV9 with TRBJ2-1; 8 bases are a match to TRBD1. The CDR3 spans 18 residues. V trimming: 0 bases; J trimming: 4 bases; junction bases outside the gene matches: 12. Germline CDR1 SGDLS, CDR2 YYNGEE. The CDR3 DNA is TGTGCCAGCAGCGTAGCTACGTGGACAGGGTCCCTATACAATGAGCAGTTCTTC. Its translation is CASSVATWTGSLYNEQFF.

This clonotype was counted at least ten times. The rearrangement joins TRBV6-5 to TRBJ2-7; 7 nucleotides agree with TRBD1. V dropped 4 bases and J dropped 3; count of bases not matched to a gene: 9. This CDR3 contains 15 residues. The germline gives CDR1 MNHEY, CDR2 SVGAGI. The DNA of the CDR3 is TGTGCCAGCAGTTCAACAGGGGTTTCGTTCTACGAGCAGTACTTC. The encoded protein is CASSSTGVSFYEQYF.

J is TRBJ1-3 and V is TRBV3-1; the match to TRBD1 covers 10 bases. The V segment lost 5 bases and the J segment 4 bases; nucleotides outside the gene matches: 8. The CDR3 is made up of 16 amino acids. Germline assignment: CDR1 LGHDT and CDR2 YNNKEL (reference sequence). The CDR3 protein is CASSIRQGAAGNTIYF. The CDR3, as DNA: TGTGCCAGCAGCATCCGACAGGGGGCTGCAGGAAACACCATATATTTT.

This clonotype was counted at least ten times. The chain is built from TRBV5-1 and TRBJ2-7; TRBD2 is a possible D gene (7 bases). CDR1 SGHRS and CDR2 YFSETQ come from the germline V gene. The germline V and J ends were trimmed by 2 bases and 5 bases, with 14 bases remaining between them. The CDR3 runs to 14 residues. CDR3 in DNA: TGCGCCAGCAGCTTAGGTGCGGGGGCCGACGAGCAGTACTTC. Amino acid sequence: CASSLGAGADEQYF.

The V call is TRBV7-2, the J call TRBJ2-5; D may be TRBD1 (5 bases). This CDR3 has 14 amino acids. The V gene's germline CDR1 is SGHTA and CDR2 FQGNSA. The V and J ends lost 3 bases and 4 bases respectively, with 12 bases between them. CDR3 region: CASSFQGPRETQYF. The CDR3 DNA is TGTGCCAGCAGCTTCCAGGGCCCCAGAGAGACCCAGTACTTC.

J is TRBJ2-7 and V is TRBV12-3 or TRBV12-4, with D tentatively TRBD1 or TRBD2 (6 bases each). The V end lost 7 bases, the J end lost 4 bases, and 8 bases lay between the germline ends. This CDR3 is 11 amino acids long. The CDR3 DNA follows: TGTGCCAGCAAAGGGGGGTACGAGCAGTACTTC. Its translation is CASKGGYEQYF.

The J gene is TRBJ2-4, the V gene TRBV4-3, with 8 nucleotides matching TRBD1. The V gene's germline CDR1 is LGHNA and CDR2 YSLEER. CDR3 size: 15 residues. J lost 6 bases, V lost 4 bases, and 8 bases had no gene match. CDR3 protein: CASSRTQGEANIQYF. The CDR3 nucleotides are TGCGCCAGCAGCCGAACACAGGGGGAGGCAAACATTCAGTACTTC.

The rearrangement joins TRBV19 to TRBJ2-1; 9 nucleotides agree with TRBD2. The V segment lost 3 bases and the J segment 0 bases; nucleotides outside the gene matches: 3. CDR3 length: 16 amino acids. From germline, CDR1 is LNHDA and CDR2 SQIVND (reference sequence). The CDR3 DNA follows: TGTGCCAGTAGTATGGTAGCGGGGGTCTCCTACAATGAGCAGTTCTTC. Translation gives CASSMVAGVSYNEQFF.

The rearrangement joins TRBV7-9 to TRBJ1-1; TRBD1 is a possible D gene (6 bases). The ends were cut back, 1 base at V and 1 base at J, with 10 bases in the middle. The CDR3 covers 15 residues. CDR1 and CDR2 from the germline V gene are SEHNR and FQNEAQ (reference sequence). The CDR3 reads CASSLVSGENTEAFF. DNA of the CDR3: TGTGCCAGCAGCTTAGTATCAGGGGAGAACACTGAAGCTTTCTTT. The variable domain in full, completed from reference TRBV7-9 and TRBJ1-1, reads DTGVSQNPRHKITKRGQNVTFRCDPISEHNRLYWYRQTLGQGPEFLTYFQNEAQLEKSRLLSDRFSAERPKGSFSTLEIQRTEQGDSAMYLCASSLVSGENTEAFFGQGTRLTVV.

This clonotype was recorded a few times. The CDR3 DNA reads as TGTGCCAGCAGTTACTCGAGGCCTGGGACGGACGAGCAGTACTTC. Protein product: CASSYSRPGTDEQYF. The chain recombines TRBV6-5 with TRBJ2-7, with D perhaps given as TRBD1 or TRBD2 (5 bases each). The CDR3 contains 15 residues. The germline V gene has CDR1 MNHEY and CDR2 SVGAGI. Trimming removed 0 bases at V and 5 bases at J, with 14 bases between.

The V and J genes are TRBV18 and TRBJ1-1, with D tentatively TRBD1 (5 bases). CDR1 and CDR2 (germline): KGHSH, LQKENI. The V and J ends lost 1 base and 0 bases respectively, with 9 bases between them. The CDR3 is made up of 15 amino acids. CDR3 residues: CASSPRDGLNTEAFF. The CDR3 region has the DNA TGTGCCAGCTCACCACGGGACGGCCTGAACACTGAAGCTTTCTTT.

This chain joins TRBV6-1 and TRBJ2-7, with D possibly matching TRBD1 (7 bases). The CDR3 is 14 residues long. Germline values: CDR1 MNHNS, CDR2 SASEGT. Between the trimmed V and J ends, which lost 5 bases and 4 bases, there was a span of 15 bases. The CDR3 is CASSQAGQLYEQYF. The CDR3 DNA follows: TGTGCCAGCAGTCAGGCGGGACAGTTGTACGAGCAGTACTTC.

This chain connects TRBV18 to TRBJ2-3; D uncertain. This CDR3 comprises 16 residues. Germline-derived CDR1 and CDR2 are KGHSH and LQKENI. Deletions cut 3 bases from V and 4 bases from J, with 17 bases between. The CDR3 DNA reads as TGTGCCAGCTCACCGATAGCCTCACCGAGGCCAGATACGCAGTATTTT. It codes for CASSPIASPRPDTQYF.

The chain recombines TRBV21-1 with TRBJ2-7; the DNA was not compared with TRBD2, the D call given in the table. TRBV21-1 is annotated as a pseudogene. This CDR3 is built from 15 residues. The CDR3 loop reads CASSPRRREGYEQYF. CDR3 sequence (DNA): TGTGCCAGCAGCCCCCGTAGGCGGGAGGGCTACGAGCAGTACTTC.

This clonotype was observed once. CDR3 protein: CASSYSGERSRYEQYF. DNA of the CDR3: TGTGCCAGCAGTTACTCGGGCGAGAGGTCAAGGTACGAGCAGTACTTC. The J gene is TRBJ2-7, the V gene TRBV6-2 or TRBV6-3, with no clear D. Germline V gene data show CDR1 as MNHEY and CDR2 as SVGEGT. Trimming stripped 0 bases from V and 4 bases from J, with 16 bases between. The CDR3 totals 16 residues.